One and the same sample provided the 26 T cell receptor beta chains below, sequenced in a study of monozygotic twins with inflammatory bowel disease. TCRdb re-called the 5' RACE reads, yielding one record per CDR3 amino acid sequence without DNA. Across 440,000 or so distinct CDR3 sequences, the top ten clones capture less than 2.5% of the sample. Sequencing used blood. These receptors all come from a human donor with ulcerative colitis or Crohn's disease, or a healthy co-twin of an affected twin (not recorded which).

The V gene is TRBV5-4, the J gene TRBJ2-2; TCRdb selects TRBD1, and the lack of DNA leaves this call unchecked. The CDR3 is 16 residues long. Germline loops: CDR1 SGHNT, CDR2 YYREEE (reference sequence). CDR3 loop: CASSLIRGANTGELFF.

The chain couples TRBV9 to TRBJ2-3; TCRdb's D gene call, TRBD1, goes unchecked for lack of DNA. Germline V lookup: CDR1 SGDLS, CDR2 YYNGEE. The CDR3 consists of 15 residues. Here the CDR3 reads CASSLRGRGTDTQYF.

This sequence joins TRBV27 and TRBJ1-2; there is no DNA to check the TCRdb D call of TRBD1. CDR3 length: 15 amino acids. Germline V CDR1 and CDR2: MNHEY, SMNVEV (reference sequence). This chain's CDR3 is CASSLLGSASHGYTF.

The CDR3: CASSLAVRTTDTQYF. V and J are TRBV7-2 and TRBJ2-3. The CDR3 sequence is 15 residues long. CDR1 is SGHTA and CDR2 is FQGNSA in the germline V gene.

The CDR3 is CASSLVGSHREQFF. The chain joins TRBV5-5 to TRBJ2-1. The CDR3 has 14 amino acids. Germline V gene data show CDR1 as SGHKS and CDR2 as YYEKEE (reference sequence).

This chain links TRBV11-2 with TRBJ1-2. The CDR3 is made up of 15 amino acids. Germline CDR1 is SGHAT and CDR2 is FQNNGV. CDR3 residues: CASSLGARSNYGYTF. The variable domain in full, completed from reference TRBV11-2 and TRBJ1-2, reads EAGVAQSPRYKIIEKRQSVAFWCNPISGHATLYWYQQILGQGPKLLIQFQNNGVVDDSQLPKDRFSAERLKGVDSTLKIQPAKLEDSAVYLCASSLGARSNYGYTFGSGTRLTVV.

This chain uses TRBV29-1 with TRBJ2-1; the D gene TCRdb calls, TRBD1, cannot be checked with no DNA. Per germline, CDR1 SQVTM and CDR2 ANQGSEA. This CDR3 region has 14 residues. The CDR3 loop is CSAEGGGNYNEQFF.

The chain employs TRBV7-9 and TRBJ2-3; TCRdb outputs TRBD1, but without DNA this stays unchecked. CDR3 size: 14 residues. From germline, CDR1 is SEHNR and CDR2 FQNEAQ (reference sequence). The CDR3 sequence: CASRQGEVHGTQYF.

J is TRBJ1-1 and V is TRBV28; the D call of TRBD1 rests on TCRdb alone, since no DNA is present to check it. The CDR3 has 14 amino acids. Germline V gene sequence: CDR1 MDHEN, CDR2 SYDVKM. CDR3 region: CASSFNAPGAGAFF.

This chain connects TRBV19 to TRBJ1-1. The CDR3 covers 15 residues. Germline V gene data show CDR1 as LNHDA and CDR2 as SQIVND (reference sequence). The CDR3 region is CASSSSARMNTEAFF. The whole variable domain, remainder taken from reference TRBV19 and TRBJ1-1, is DGGITQSPKYLFRKEGQNVTLSCEQNLNHDAMYWYRQDPGQGLRLIYYSQIVNDFQKGDIAEGYSVSREKKESFPLTVTSAQKNPTAFYLCASSSSARMNTEAFFGQGTRLTVV.

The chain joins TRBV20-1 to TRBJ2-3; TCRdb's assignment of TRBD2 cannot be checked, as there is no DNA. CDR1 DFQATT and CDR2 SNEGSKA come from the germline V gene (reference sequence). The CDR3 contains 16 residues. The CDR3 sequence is CSSSPGLAGAPSPQYF.

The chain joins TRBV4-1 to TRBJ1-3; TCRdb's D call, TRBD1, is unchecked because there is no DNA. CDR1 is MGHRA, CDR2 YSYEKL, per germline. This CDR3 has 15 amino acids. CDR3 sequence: CASSQEDRARNTIYF.

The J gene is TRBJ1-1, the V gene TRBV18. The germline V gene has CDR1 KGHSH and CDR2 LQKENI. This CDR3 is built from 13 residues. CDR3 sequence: CASSPQKNTEAFF. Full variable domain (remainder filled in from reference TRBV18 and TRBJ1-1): NAGVMQNPRHLVRRRGQEARLRCSPMKGHSHVYWYRQLPEEGLKFMVYLQKENIIDESGMPKERFSAEFPKEGPSILRIQQVVRGDSAAYFCASSPQKNTEAFFGQGTRLTVV.

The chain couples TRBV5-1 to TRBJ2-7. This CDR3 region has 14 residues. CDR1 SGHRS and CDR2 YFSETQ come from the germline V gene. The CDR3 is CASSFSPEPYEQYF.

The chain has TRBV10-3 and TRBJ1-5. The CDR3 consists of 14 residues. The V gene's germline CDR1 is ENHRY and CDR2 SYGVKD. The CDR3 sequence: CAISELKYGQPQHF.

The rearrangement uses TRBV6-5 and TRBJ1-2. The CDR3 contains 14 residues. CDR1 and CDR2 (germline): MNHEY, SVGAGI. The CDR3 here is CASSYKGSNYGYTF.

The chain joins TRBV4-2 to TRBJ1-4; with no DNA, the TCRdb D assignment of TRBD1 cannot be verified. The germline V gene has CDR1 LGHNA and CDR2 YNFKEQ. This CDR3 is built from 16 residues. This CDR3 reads CASSQDWRGAAEGLFF.

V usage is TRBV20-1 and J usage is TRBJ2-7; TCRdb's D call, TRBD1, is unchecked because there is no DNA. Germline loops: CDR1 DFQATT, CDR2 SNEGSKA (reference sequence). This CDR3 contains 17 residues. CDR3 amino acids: CSARRTGTGSFTYEQYF.

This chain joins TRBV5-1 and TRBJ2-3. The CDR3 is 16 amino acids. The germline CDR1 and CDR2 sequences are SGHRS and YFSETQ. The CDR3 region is CASSLGMSVSTDTQYF.

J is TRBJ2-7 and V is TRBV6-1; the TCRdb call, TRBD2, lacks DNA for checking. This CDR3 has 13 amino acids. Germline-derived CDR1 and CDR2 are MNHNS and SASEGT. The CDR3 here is CASKAGGSYEQYF.

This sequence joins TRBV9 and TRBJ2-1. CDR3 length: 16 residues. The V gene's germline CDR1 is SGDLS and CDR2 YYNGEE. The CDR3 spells CASSVADPNPYNEQFF.

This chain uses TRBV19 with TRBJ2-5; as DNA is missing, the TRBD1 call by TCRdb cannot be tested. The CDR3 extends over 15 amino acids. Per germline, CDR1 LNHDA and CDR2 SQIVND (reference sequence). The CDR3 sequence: CASSIEPGRQETQYF.

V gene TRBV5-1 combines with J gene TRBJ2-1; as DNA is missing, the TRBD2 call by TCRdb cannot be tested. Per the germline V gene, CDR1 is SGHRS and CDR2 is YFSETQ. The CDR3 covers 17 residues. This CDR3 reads CASSLKPLAGGPNEQFF.

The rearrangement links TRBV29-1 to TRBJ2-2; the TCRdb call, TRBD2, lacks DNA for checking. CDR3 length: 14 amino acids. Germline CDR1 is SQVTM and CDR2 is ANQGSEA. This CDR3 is CSVAGGRRTGELFF.

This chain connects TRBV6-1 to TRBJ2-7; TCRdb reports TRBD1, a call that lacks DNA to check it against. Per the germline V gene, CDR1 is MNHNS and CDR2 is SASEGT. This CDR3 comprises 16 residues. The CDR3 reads CASSDARQGTTYEQYF.

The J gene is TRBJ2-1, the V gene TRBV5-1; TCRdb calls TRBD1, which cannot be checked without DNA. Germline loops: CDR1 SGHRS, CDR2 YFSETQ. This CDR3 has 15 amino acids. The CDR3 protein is CASSSRDRGPNEQFF.